This paragraph reports one T cell receptor beta chain. This clone was detected only once. The specificity of this receptor is unknown. No base qualities exist here, and no much larger clone lies one base off it. The data stem from a study of shared clonotypes between healthy human individuals (TCRdb year 2020). About the study as a whole: A couple of women and three men aged 18 to 49 years were included in the cohort. Per donor, three plates each were used for CD4 naive and CD4 memory, two for CD8 naive, and one for CD8 memory. The study deeply sequenced blood TCR repertoires of about 5 healthy adults to estimate repertoire size and the extent of clonotype sharing between individuals. To increase sequencing depth and limit assay-specific biases, TCR repertoire library preparation and sequencing were carried out by different laboratories using diverse techniques. Between about 0.94 and 10 billion PBMCs per donor were obtained by leukapheresis.

Donors were healthy HIV-negative adults with no recently reported acute infections or vaccinations. Every donor was a Caucasian adult living in Nashville, Tennessee, USA. CD4+ T cells were enriched through magnetic negative selection, after which naive cells were positively selected on CD45RA and the remaining negative fraction served as the memory subset. After blood collection by leukapheresis, PBMCs were isolated using Ficoll-Histopaque density gradient centrifugation and then cryopreserved in the vapor phase of liquid nitrogen. Purity and quantity of every magnetically sorted T cell population were checked by analytical flow cytometry. From each sorted fraction, genomic DNA was isolated and quantified by UV absorbance on a Nanodrop 2000c. TCR CDR3 regions were amplified from genomic DNA by multiplex PCR using the deep immunoSEQ assay. Extracted genomic DNA from each cell subset was distributed evenly across all wells of several immunoSEQ 96-well plates, and each plate was treated as a replicate. For sorted subsets, each replicate PCR was loaded with approximately 200 ng genomic DNA, equivalent to about 30,000 T cell genomes. The purified libraries were quantified using a Qubit 3.0 fluorometer, sized with a Bioanalyzer 2100, and then quantified again using the KAPA Library Quantification kit. Every immunoSEQ 96-well plate was sequenced on a dedicated single-read 150-cycle Illumina NextSeq 550 flow cell. In the authors' own workflow: Because the immunoSEQ output held only junctional sequences and lacked quality scores, the filtering could not match the filtering applied to full-length reads. To assign V/J genes and CDR3, sequences were annotated using PyIR, a Python wrapper for IgBLAST v1.9, with IMGT germline references. Reads were filtered out if the reads had weak V/J assignments (E-value above 1e-6), no CDR3, stop codons, out-of-frame junctions, or ambiguous translated residues. V3J clonotypes were defined by identical inferred V gene, J gene, and CDR3 amino acid sequence. Percentage overlap between repertoires was calculated by dividing the number of shared unique clonotypes by the size of the smaller repertoire. Three approaches were used to assess repertoire richness: RTK rarefaction, the Chao1 estimator, and Recon v2.1 estimates of unobserved clonotypes. OLGA was used to compute generation probabilities for all TCRbeta clonotypes that the gDNA method yielded from a few donors. Sourced from immuneACCESS, this table was stored by TCRdb with only in-frame sequences that have V and J called. A share of the clones is absent; for the studies checked, an unresolved V gene accounts for under half, and the remainder has no known explanation. V and J calls and clone size are given by that table; D and trimming were obtained from the DNA. The sample profile shows roughly 2 million clones; more than 90% of them were found once. The ten largest clones add up to roughly 0.13% of the sample.

The germline V gene provides CDR1 MDHEN and CDR2 SYDVKM. The CDR3 covers 13 residues, taking in both the cysteine and the phenylalanine. Only the CDR3 DNA is retained, 39 bases long and in frame from the first base. The V and J ends are trimmed by 7 bases and 4 bases, leaving 10 bases between them. Broad study findings and their caveats: Even with the large sequencing depth, rarefaction of the sorted-subset datasets indicated that sequencing was incomplete. The small number of donors limited the genetic and exposure-history diversity represented. Pairwise subsampling led to the expectation that sequencing depth would affect the degree of clonotype sharing among donors. Across a few donors, approximately 5% of naive CD4, roughly 3.8% of naive CD8, roughly 2.2% of memory CD4, and roughly 0.4% of memory CD8 clonotypes were shared. Sampling was restricted to blood, and TCR repertoires in tissues likely differ from the TCR repertoires found in blood. Naive subsets generally had larger estimated clonotype richness than memory subsets did. Compared with non-shared clonotypes, the clonotypes found in all four sorted-subset donors had higher generation probabilities.

The sequenced material came from naive CD4+ T cells sorted from blood. In light of the paper, this sample's cell subset or site label describes: CD45RA+ positively selected. The receptor was isolated from a man in his late teens or twenties in good health. The chain employs TRBV28 and TRBJ2-2; the D element could tentatively be TRBD1 or TRBD2, as 5 bases agree for each. The bases are TGTGCCAGCAAGATTGGGGGCACCGGGGAGCTGTTTTTT. Its product reads: CASKIGGTGELFF.